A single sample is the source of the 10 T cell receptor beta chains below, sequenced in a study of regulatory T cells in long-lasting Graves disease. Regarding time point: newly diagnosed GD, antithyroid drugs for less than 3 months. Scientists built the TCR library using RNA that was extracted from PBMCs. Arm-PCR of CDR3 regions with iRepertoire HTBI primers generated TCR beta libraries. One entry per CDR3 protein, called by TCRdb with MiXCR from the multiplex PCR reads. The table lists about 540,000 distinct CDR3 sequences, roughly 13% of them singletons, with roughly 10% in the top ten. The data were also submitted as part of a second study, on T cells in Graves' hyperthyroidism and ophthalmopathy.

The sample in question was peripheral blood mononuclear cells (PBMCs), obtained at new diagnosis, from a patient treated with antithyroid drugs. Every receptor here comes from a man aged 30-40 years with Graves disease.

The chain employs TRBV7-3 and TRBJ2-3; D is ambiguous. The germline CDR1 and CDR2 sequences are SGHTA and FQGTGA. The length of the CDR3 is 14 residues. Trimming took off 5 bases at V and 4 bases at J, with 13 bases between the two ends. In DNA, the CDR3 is TGTGCCAGCAGCCCCCCTCCGGGTGCAGATACGCAGTATTTT. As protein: CASSPPPGADTQYF.

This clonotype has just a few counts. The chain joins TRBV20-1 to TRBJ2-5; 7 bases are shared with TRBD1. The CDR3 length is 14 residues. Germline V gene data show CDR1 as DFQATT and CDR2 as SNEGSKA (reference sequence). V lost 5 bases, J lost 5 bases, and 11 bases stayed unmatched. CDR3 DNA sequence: TGCAGTGCTTTCATTCCGGGACAGCGGGAGACCCAGTACTTC. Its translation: CSAFIPGQRETQYF.

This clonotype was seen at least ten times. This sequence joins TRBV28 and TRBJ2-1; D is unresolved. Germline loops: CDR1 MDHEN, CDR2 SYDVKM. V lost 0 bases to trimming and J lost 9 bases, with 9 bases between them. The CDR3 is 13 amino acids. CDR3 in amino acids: CASSLWEAAEQFF. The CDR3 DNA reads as TGTGCCAGCAGTTTATGGGAAGCTGCTGAGCAGTTCTTC.

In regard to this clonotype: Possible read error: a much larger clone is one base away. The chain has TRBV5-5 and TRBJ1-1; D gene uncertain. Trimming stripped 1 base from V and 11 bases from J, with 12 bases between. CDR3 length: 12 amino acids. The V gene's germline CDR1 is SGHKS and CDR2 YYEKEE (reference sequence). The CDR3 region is CASSLLPDLAFF. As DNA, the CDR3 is TGTGCCAGCAGCTTGCTGCCTGACCTGGCTTTCTTT. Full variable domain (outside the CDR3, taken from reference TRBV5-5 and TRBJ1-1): DAGVTQSPTHLIKTRGQQVTLRCSPISGHKSVSWYQQVLGQGPQFIFQYYEKEERGRGNFPDRFSARQFPNYSSELNVNALLLGDSALYLCASSLLPDLAFFGQGTRLTVV.

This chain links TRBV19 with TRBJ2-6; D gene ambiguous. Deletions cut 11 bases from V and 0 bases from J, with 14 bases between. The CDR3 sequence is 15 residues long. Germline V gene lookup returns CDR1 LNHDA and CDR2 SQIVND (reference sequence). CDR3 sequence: CACTPGSSGANVLTF. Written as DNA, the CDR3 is TGTGCCTGTACCCCCGGCAGCTCTGGGGCCAACGTCCTGACTTTC.

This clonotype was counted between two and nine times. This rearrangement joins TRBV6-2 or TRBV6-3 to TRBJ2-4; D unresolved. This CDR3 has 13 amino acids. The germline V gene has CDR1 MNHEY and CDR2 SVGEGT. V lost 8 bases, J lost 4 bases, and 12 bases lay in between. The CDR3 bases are TGTGCCAGCTCCTCTCTTGGGAAAAACATTCAGTACTTC. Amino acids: CASSSLGKNIQYF.

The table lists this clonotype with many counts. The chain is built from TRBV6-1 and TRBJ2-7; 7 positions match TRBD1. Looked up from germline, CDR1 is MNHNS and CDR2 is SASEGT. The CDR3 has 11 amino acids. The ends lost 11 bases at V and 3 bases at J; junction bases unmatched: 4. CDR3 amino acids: CAAGGIYEQYF. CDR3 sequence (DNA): TGTGCCGCAGGGGGTATCTACGAGCAGTACTTC.

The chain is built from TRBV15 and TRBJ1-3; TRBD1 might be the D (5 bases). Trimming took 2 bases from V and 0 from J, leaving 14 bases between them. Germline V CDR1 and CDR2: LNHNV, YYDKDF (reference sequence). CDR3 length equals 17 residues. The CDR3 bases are TGTGCCACCAGCAGATCCCTCGGGACCCTCTCTGGAAACACCATATATTTT. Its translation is CATSRSLGTLSGNTIYF. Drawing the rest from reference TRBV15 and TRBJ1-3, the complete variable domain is DAMVIQNPRYQVTQFGKPVTLSCSQTLNHNVMYWYQQKSSQAPKLLFHYYDKDFNNEADTPDNFQSRRPNTSFCFLDIRSPGLGDTAMYLCATSRSLGTLSGNTIYFGEGSWLTVV.

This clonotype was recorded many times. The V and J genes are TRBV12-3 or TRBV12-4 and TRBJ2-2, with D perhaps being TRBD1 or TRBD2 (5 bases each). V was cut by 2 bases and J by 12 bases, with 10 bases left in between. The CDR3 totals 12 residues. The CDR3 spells CASSLSSGQLFF. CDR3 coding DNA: TGTGCCAGCAGTTTAAGTTCGGGGCAGCTGTTTTTT.

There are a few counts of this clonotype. The CDR3 nucleotides are TGTGCCAGCAGCTTTAAAGGACTAAAGGACACCGGGGAGCTGTTTTTT. Protein: CASSFKGLKDTGELFF. J is TRBJ2-2 and V is TRBV7-2, with TRBD2 as a possible D gene (6 bases). The CDR3 is 16 amino acids. V lost 3 bases to trimming and J lost 3 bases, with 14 bases between them. Germline-derived CDR1 and CDR2 are SGHTA and FQGNSA.